Sequencing of this TCR beta chain was carried out in a study of technical replicates of blood from a handful of donors. Method: immunoSEQ multiplex PCR; TCRdb's copy keeps in-frame clones and lacks some. The sample has under 85,000 clones, around 97% seen once. Points on this clone: The junction departs from germline at one end; a sequencing error may be responsible.

The sequence was obtained from a human donor in good health. The sequenced sample was T cells isolated from PBMCs.

The CDR3 bases are TGTGCCAGCAGGTCCGGGACACTCAACTTC. This encodes CASRSGTLNF. The chain recombines TRBV28 with TRBJ2-7; TRBD1 is a possible D gene (6 bases). The length of the CDR3 is 10 residues. Germline V CDR1 and CDR2: MDHEN, SYDVKM.